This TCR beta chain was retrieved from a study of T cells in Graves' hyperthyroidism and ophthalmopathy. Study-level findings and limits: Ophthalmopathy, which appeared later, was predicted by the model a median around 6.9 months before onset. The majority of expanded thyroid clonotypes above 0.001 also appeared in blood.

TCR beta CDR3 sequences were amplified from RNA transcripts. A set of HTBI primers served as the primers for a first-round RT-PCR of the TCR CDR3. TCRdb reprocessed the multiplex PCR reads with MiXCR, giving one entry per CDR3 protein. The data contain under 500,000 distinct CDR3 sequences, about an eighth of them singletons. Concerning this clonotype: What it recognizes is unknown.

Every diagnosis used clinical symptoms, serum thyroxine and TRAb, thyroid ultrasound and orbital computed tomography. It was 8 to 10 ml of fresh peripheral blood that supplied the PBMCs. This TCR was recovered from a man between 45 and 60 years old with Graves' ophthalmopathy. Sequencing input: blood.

The CDR3 region has the DNA TGCAGCCAACAAAGAGGCGAGAGACAGGTCACCGGGGAGCTGTTTTTT. Protein product: CSQQRGERQVTGELFF. J is TRBJ2-2 and V is TRBV29-1; D possibly corresponds to TRBD1 (6 bases). Trimming took off 8 bases at V and 4 bases at J, with 23 bases between the two ends. The CDR3 runs 16 residues. The germline gives CDR1 SQVTM, CDR2 ANQGSEA.